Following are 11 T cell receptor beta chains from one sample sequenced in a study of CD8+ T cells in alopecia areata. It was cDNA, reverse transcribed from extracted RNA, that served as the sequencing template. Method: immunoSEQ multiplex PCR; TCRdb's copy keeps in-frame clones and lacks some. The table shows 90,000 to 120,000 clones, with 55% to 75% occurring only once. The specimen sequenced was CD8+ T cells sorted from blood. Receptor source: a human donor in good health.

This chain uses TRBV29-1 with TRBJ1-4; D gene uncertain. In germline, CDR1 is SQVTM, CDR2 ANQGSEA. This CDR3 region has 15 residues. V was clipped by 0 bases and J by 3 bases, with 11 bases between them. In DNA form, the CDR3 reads TGCAGCGTTGAAGATCCGCGAGGGCCTAATGAAAAACTGTTTTTT. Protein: CSVEDPRGPNEKLFF.

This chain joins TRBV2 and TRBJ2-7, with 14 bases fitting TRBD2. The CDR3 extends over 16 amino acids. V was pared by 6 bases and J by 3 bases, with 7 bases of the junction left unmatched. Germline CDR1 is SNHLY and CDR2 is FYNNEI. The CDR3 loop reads CASRGTSGGPFYEQYF. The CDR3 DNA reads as TGTGCCAGCAGGGGGACTAGCGGGGGCCCTTTCTACGAGCAGTACTTC.

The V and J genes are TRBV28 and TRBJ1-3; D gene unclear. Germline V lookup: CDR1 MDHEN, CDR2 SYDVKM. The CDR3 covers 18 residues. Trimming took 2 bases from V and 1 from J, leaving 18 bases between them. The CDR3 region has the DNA TGTGCCAGCAGTTTAGACACCCCGGCAGAAGGTTCTGGAAACACCATATATTTT. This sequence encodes CASSLDTPAEGSGNTIYF.

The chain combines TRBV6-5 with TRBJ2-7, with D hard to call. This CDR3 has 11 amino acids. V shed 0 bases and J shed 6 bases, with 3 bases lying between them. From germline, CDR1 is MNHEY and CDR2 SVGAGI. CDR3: CASSYSVEQYF. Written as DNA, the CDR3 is TGTGCCAGCAGTTACTCGGTCGAGCAGTACTTC.

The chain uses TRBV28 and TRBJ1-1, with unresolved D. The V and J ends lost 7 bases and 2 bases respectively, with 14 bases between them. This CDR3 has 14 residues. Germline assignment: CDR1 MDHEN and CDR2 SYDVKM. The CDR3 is CASTRPPGNTEAFF. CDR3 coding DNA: TGTGCCAGCACCCGTCCGCCGGGAAACACTGAAGCTTTCTTT.

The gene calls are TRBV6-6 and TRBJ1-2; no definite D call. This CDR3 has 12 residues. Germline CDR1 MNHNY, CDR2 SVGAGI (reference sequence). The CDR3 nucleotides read TGTGTCTCTCGGGCAGTTAACTATGGCTACACCTTC. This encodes CVSRAVNYGYTF.

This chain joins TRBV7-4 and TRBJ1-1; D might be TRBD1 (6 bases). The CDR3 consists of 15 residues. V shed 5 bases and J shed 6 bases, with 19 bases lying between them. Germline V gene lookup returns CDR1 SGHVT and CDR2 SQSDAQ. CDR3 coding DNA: TGTGCCAGCAGCCTAAGGCCGGAGTGGGGGCCTGAAGCTTTCTTT. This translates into CASSLRPEWGPEAFF.

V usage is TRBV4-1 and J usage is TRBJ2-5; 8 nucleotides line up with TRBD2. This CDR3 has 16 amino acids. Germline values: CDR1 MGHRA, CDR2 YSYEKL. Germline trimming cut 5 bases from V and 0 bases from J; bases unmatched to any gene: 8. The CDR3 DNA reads TGCGCCAGCAGCTTCCCCCCGGGGGGGCACCAAGAGACCCAGTACTTC. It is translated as CASSFPPGGHQETQYF.

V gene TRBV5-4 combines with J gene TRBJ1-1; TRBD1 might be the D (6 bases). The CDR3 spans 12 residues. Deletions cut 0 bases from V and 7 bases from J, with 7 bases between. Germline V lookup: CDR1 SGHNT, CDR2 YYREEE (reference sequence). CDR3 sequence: CASSLGQVEAFF. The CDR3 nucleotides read TGTGCCAGCAGCTTGGGACAGGTTGAAGCTTTCTTT.

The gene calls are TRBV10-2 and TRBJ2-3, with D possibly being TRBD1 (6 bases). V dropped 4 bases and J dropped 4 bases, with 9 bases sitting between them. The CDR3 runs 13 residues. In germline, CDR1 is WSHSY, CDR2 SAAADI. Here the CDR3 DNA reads TGCGCCAGCAGTGTACAGGGATCAGATACGCAGTATTTT. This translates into CASSVQGSDTQYF.

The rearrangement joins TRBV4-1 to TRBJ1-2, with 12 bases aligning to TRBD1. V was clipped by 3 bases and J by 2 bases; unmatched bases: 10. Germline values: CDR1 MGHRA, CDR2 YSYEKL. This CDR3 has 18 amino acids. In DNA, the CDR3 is TGCGCCAGCAGCCAGGGCCCGGGACAGGGGGCATGGAACTATGGCTACACCTTC. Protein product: CASSQGPGQGAWNYGYTF.